The 18 T cell receptor beta chains below come from one sample, sequenced in a study of T cells and Merkel cell carcinoma outcomes. Clones were read by immunoSEQ multiplex PCR, and TCRdb kept only the in-frame ones, dropping some. This sample has over 80 clones; around nine tenths occur once, and the top ten carry under 15%. The sequenced sample was tumor tissue from Merkel cell carcinoma. The source is a human donor with Merkel cell carcinoma.

This clone came up once. J is TRBJ2-7 and V is TRBV11-3; TRBD2 aligns across 7 bases. This CDR3 is 14 amino acids long. The V gene's germline CDR1 is SGHNT and CDR2 YENEEA. With V trimmed by 1 base and J by 2 bases, 2 bases remained unmatched. Here the CDR3 DNA reads TGTGCCAGCAGCTTAGCGGGAGGCCCCTACGAGCAGTACTTC. Its translation is CASSLAGGPYEQYF.

This chain uses TRBV28 with TRBJ1-2; TRBD1 matches 8 bases. V dropped 2 bases and J dropped 2; count of bases not matched to a gene: 7. CDR3 length: 16 amino acids. Germline CDR1 and CDR2: MDHEN and SYDVKM. Here the CDR3 DNA reads TGTGCCAGCAGTTTAGAGTCCCGGACAGGGAACTATGGCTACACCTTC. Translation gives CASSLESRTGNYGYTF.

The J gene is TRBJ2-5, the V gene TRBV4-1; no clear D. The V gene's germline CDR1 is MGHRA and CDR2 YSYEKL. V lost 7 bases and J 2 bases, leaving 17 bases between the germline ends. CDR3 length: 15 residues. Here the CDR3 reads CASIQEGRWQETQYF. For the CDR3, the DNA is TGCGCCAGCATTCAAGAAGGACGTTGGCAAGAGACCCAGTACTTC.

This rearrangement joins TRBV18 to TRBJ1-3; D call uncertain. The germline V gene has CDR1 KGHSH and CDR2 LQKENI. The CDR3 spans 16 residues. The V end was cut by 2 bases, the J end by 4 bases, with 15 bases between. The CDR3 DNA reads TGTGCCAGCTCACCAAACTCTGTAGGGTTCGGAAACACCATATATTTT. Encoded protein: CASSPNSVGFGNTIYF. Full variable domain (outside the CDR3, taken from reference TRBV18 and TRBJ1-3): NAGVMQNPRHLVRRRGQEARLRCSPMKGHSHVYWYRQLPEEGLKFMVYLQKENIIDESGMPKERFSAEFPKEGPSILRIQQVVRGDSAAYFCASSPNSVGFGNTIYFGEGSWLTVV.

This chain connects TRBV6-4 to TRBJ2-1, with 8 positions matching TRBD2. J lost 12 bases, V lost 4 bases, and 14 bases had no gene match. CDR3 length: 15 amino acids. Germline-derived CDR1 and CDR2 are MRHNA and SNTAGT. For the CDR3, the DNA is TGTGCCAGCAGTGTTCTAGCGGGCCCCGCTCAAGGGCAGTTCTTC. Encoded protein: CASSVLAGPAQGQFF.

The sample holds one count of this clone. The rearrangement links TRBV9 to TRBJ2-5; no clear D gene. The germline V and J ends were trimmed by 2 bases and 0 bases, with 5 bases remaining between them. Per the germline V gene, CDR1 is SGDLS and CDR2 is YYNGEE. The CDR3 spans 13 residues. The CDR3 sequence: CASSVSYQETQYF. In nucleotides, the CDR3 is TGTGCCAGCAGCGTCTCGTACCAAGAGACCCAGTACTTC.

The gene calls are TRBV18 and TRBJ1-1; TRBD1 agrees at 10 bases. The CDR3 contains 14 residues. The ends lost 3 bases at V and 5 bases at J; junction bases unmatched: 3. CDR1 and CDR2 from the germline V gene are KGHSH and LQKENI. CDR3 region: CASSPRTGGTEAFF. The CDR3 DNA reads as TGTGCCAGCTCACCCAGGACAGGGGGAACTGAAGCTTTCTTT.

This sequence joins TRBV7-9 and TRBJ1-1, with 9 positions matching TRBD1. Unmatched junction bases numbered 5, after V lost 5 bases and J lost 4 bases. Germline CDR1 is SEHNR and CDR2 is FQNEAQ (reference sequence). The CDR3 loop spans 14 amino acids. CDR3 loop: CASSQMTGGTEAFF. In DNA, the CDR3 is TGTGCCAGCAGCCAAATGACAGGGGGCACTGAAGCTTTCTTT.

This clone has more than one count but fewer than ten. CDR3 region: CSVVIGTQYF. CDR3 DNA: TGCAGCGTTGTAATCGGGACCCAGTACTTC. This chain connects TRBV29-1 to TRBJ2-5; D ambiguous. V was clipped by 4 bases and J by 7 bases, with 7 bases between them. The germline V gene encodes CDR1 SQVTM and CDR2 ANQGSEA. The CDR3 loop spans 10 amino acids.

This clone was seen just once. The chain joins TRBV7-3 to TRBJ2-5, with TRBD1 matching over 9 bases. Germline CDR1 SGHTA, CDR2 FQGTGA. V lost 5 bases, J lost 5 bases, and 15 bases stayed unmatched. This CDR3 has 17 residues. CDR3 sequence reads: CASSAKGGQGEGETQYF. As DNA, the CDR3 is TGTGCCAGCAGCGCAAAGGGGGGACAGGGAGAGGGGGAGACCCAGTACTTC.

The rearrangement links TRBV7-9 to TRBJ1-1, with 9 bases fitting TRBD1. The V segment lost 1 base and the J segment 1 base; nucleotides outside the gene matches: 1. This CDR3 is 15 amino acids long. Germline CDR1 reads SEHNR; CDR2 reads FQNEAQ (reference sequence). The CDR3 reads CASSLETGGNTEAFF. The DNA of the CDR3 is TGTGCCAGCAGCTTAGAGACAGGGGGGAACACTGAAGCTTTCTTT.

The V and J genes are TRBV9 and TRBJ1-5; the D gene is possibly TRBD1 (5 bases). The germline V and J ends were trimmed by 3 bases and 1 base, with 8 bases remaining between them. Germline V gene sequence: CDR1 SGDLS, CDR2 YYNGEE. CDR3 size: 14 residues. For the CDR3, the DNA is TGTGCCAGCAGCGAGGGACCGAGCAATCAGCCCCAGCATTTT. It is translated as CASSEGPSNQPQHF. Full variable domain (missing parts from reference TRBV9 and TRBJ1-5): DSGVTQTPKHLITATGQRVTLRCSPRSGDLSVYWYQQSLDQGLQFLIQYYNGEERAKGNILERFSAQQFPDLHSELNLSSLELGDSALYFCASSEGPSNQPQHFGDGTRLSIL.

The chain recombines TRBV6-5 with TRBJ1-4, with D unresolved. The V gene lost 4 bases and the J gene lost 5 bases, with 17 bases spanning the gap. CDR1 MNHEY and CDR2 SVGAGI come from the germline V gene. CDR3 length: 16 residues. The DNA for the CDR3 is TGTGCCAGCAGTTTGACTCGGACGGTCTTAAATGAAAAACTGTTTTTT. Protein product: CASSLTRTVLNEKLFF.

This sequence joins TRBV19 and TRBJ2-3; D unclear. V lost 3 bases and J 3 bases, leaving 7 bases between the germline ends. CDR3 length: 13 amino acids. Per germline, CDR1 LNHDA and CDR2 SQIVND (reference sequence). CDR3 residues: CASSISGTDTQYF. CDR3 nucleotide sequence: TGTGCCAGTAGTATCTCCGGGACAGATACGCAGTATTTT.

The chain has TRBV10-2 and TRBJ1-1; D is perhaps TRBD1 (6 bases). Germline V lookup: CDR1 WSHSY, CDR2 SAAADI. This CDR3 contains 14 residues. Between the trimmed V and J ends, which lost 7 bases and 1 base, there was a span of 13 bases. The CDR3 sequence: CASILTGQNTEAFF. As DNA, the CDR3 is TGCGCCAGCATTCTAACGGGACAGAACACTGAAGCTTTCTTT.

The rearrangement links TRBV7-9 to TRBJ2-1; 11 bases line up with TRBD2. Germline CDR1 reads SEHNR; CDR2 reads FQNEAQ (reference sequence). V shed 5 bases and J 4 bases; nucleotides not matched to a gene: 4. The CDR3 contains 15 residues. CDR3 region: CASSHRLAGYNEQFF. CDR3 nucleotides: TGTGCCAGCAGCCACCGACTAGCGGGATACAATGAGCAGTTCTTC.

The table lists this clone with a few counts. The chain couples TRBV13 to TRBJ2-1, with 7 bases identical to TRBD2. Per the germline V gene, CDR1 is PRHDT and CDR2 is FYEKMQ (reference sequence). This CDR3 has 16 residues. V dropped 2 bases and J dropped 0; count of bases not matched to a gene: 4. CDR3 nucleotide sequence: TGTGCCAGCAGCTTACGGCGGGAGAGCTCCTACAATGAGCAGTTCTTC. Its translation is CASSLRRESSYNEQFF.

V gene TRBV29-1 combines with J gene TRBJ1-2; TRBD1 might be the D (6 bases). This CDR3 contains 13 residues. Trimming removed 8 bases from V and 10 bases from J, with 23 bases in between. Germline CDR1 SQVTM, CDR2 ANQGSEA. The CDR3 sequence is CSTDAGARDDYTF. The CDR3 coding sequence is TGCAGCACCGACGCAGGGGCGAGGGATGACTACACCTTC.